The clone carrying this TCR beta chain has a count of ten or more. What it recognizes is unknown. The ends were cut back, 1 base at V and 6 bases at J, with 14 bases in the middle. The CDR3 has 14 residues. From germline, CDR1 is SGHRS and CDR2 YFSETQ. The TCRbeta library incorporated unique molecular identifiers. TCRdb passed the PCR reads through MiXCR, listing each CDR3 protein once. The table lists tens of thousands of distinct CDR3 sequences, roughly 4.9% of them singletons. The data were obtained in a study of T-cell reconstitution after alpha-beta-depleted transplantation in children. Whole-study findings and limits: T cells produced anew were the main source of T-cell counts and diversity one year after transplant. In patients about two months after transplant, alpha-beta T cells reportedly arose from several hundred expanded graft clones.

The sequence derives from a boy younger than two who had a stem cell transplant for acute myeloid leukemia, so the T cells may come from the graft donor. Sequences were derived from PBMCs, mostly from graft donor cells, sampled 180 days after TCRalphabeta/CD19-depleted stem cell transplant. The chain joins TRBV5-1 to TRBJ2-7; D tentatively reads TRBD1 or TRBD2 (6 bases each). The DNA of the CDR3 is TGCGCCAGCAGCTTGTCGGGGGCGCCGGGCGAGCAGTACTTC. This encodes CASSLSGAPGEQYF.